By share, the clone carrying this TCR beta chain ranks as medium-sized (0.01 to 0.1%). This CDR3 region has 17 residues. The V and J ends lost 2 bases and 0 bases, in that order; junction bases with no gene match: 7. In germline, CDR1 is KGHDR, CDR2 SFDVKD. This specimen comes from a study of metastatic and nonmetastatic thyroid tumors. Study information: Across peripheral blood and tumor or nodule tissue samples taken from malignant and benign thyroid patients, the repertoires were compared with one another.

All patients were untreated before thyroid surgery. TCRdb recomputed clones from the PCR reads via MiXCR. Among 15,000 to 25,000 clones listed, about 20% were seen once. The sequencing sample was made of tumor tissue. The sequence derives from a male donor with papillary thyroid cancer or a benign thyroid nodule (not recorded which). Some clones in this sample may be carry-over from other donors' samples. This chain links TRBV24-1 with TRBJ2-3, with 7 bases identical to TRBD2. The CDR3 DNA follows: TGTGCCACCAGTGATTGGGGGGGGATCTCTAGCACAGATACGCAGTATTTT. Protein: CATSDWGGISSTDTQYF.